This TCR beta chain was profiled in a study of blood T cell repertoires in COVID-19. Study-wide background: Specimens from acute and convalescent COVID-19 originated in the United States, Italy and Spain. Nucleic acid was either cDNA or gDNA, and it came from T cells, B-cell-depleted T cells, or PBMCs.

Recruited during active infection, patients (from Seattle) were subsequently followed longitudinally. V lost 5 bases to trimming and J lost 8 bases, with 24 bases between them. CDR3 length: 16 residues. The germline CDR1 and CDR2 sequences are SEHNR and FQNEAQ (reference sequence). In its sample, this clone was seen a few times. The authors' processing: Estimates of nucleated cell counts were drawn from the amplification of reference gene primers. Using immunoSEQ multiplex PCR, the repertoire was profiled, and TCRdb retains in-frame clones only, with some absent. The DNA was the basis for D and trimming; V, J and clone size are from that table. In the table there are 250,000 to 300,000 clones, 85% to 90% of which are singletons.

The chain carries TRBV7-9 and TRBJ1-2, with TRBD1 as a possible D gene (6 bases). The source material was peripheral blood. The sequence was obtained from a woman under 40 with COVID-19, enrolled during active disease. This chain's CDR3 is CASSHDLQRGTRGYTF. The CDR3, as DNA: TGTGCCAGCAGCCATGACCTCCAAAGGGGGACCCGCGGCTACACCTTC.